This T cell receptor (beta chain) emerged from a study of T cell changes during pregnancy in multiple sclerosis. Profiled with immunoSEQ multiplex PCR; TCRdb holds only in-frame clones, not every one. The sample shows fewer than 90,000 clones, 94% of them seen only once. The V gene's germline CDR1 is SGHDT and CDR2 YYEEEE. Trimming stripped 1 base from V and 0 bases from J, with 17 bases between. The CDR3 loop spans 19 amino acids. This sequence was found in a female donor in good health, enrolled as a control in a pregnancy study. Sequences were derived from peripheral blood, sampled after pregnancy. The rearrangement uses TRBV5-6 and TRBJ2-6; the D gene is possibly TRBD1 (5 bases). CDR3 sequence: CASSLLIPRVSSGANVLTF. CDR3 sequence (DNA): TGTGCCAGCAGCTTGTTAATTCCCAGGGTTAGCTCTGGGGCCAACGTCCTGACTTTC.